This T cell receptor beta chain derives from a study of HIV-infected patients and healthy controls. Findings of the study overall: HIV-infected repertoires had significantly higher mean Gini indices than controls, possibly reflecting oligoclonality.

cDNA was made from approximately 500 ng RNA using alpha and beta constant primers. Separate chain-specific third strand synthesis with multiplexing indices produced the alpha and beta libraries. Ligation attached cDNA to a 5' RACE adapter that carried a random hexamer and SP2 site. MiXCR, applied by TCRdb to the 5' RACE reads, yields one record per CDR3 protein. The profile shows 7,000 to 9,000 distinct CDR3 sequences, 8% to 9.5% of them singletons. V was shortened by 6 bases and J by 5 bases, with 8 bases between the two germline ends. Germline V gene data show CDR1 as MNHNS and CDR2 as SASEGT. The CDR3 sequence is 12 residues long. Follow-up blood was drawn about 14 weeks, roughly three months, after antiretroviral therapy began. The repertoire came from unfractionated whole blood and reflected all unsorted peripheral T cells. This clonotype was seen repeatedly, ten times or more. Its cognate antigen is unknown.

This receptor was identified in an adult with HIV infection. Sequencing was performed on blood, taken during antiretroviral therapy. The rearrangement joins TRBV6-1 to TRBJ1-5; no firm D call. CDR3 residues: CASRAGDQPQHF. For the CDR3, the DNA is TGTGCCAGCAGGGCGGGAGATCAGCCCCAGCATTTT.